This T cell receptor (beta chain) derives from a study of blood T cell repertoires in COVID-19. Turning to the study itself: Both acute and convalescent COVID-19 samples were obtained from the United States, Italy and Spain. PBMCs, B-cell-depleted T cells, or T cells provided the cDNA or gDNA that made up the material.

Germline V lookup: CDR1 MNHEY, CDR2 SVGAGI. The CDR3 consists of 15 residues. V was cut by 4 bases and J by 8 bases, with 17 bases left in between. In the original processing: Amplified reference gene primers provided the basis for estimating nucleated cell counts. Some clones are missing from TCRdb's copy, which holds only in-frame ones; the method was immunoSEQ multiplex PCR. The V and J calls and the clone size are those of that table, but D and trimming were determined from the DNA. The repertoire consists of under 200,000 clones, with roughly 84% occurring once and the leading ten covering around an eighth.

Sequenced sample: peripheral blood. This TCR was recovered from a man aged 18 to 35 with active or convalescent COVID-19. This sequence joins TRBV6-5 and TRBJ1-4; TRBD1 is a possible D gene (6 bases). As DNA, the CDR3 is TGTGCCAGCAGTTTAGGACAGCTTGTTGGGGAAAAACTGTTTTTT. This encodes CASSLGQLVGEKLFF.